One sample yielded the 30 T cell receptor beta chains listed below, sequenced in a study of blood T cells in healthy people across ages. Primers used in a second PCR of roughly 7 to 12 cycles were a sample-barcoded 5' primer and a J-beta primer mix. TCRdb reanalysed the 5' RACE reads using MiXCR and keeps one entry per CDR3 protein. The sample yields about 650,000 distinct CDR3 sequences, approximately 31% seen once. The sample taken for sequencing was blood. The source is a woman older than 75 in good health.

This clonotype was observed at least ten times. The V gene is TRBV5-1, the J gene TRBJ2-5, with D perhaps TRBD1 (5 bases). The germline V and J ends were trimmed by 1 base and 2 bases, with 9 bases remaining between them. Germline V lookup: CDR1 SGHRS, CDR2 YFSETQ. This CDR3 region has 14 residues. CDR3 bases: TGCGCCAGCAGCTTGTCCCAGGGACAAGAGACCCAGTACTTC. Amino acid sequence: CASSLSQGQETQYF. The full variable domain, in which reference TRBV5-1 and TRBJ2-5 provide the parts outside the CDR3, is KAGVTQTPRYLIKTRGQQVTLSCSPISGHRSVSWYQQTPGQGLQFLFEYFSETQRNKGNFPGRFSGRQFSNSRSEMNVSTLELGDSALYLCASSLSQGQETQYFGPGTRLLVL.

This clonotype occurred many times. The chain combines TRBV3-1 with TRBJ1-1; D uncertain. The V end was cut by 3 bases, the J end by 4 bases, with 6 bases between. The CDR3 covers 12 residues. Germline-derived CDR1 and CDR2 are LGHDT and YNNKEL (reference sequence). CDR3 amino acids: CASSQIGTEAFF. The CDR3 DNA is TGTGCCAGCAGCCAGATAGGCACTGAAGCTTTCTTT.

This clonotype came up many times. V is TRBV25-1 and J is TRBJ1-6; 7 bases map to TRBD1. Germline V gene lookup returns CDR1 MGHDK and CDR2 SYGVNS. With V trimmed by 6 bases and J by 7 bases, 9 bases remained unmatched. The CDR3 is 15 residues long. DNA of the CDR3: TGTGCCAGCAGGCGAGAGACAGGGTGGAATTCACCCCTCCACTTT. Translated, it gives CASRRETGWNSPLHF.

This rearrangement joins TRBV29-1 to TRBJ2-1; D not resolved. V was clipped by 2 bases and J by 8 bases, with 7 bases between them. CDR1 is SQVTM and CDR2 is ANQGSEA in the germline V gene. This CDR3 contains 11 residues. Here the CDR3 DNA reads TGCAGCGTTGAACAGCCGGATGAGCAGTTCTTC. Its translation is CSVEQPDEQFF.

This chain connects TRBV20-1 to TRBJ2-3; D possibly corresponds to TRBD2 (6 bases). There are 14 residues in the CDR3. Germline V gives CDR1 DFQATT, CDR2 SNEGSKA (reference sequence). The V end was cut by 1 base, the J end by 4 bases, with 12 bases between. CDR3 in DNA: TGCAGTGCTAGAGCCCCGACTAGGTCAGATACGCAGTATTTT. It codes for CSARAPTRSDTQYF.

This clonotype was picked up many times. The rearrangement joins TRBV12-3 or TRBV12-4 to TRBJ2-5; 9 positions match TRBD1. The length of the CDR3 is 13 residues. Trimming removed 6 bases from V and 13 bases from J; junction bases left unmatched: 12. The CDR3 bases are TGTGCCAGCAGCCCCCGGGACAGGGATTTGCGGTACTTC. Protein: CASSPRDRDLRYF.

This clonotype appeared many times. The V and J genes are TRBV20-1 and TRBJ1-6; unclear D gene. V was pared by 8 bases and J by 7 bases, with 15 bases between. This CDR3 contains 13 residues. Germline loops: CDR1 DFQATT, CDR2 SNEGSKA (reference sequence). The CDR3 region is CSTDPGNNSPLHF. For the CDR3, the DNA is TGCAGTACAGACCCGGGGAACAATTCACCCCTCCACTTT.

This clonotype was counted a single time. This chain uses TRBV20-1 with TRBJ2-3; tentatively, D is TRBD1 or TRBD2 (6 bases each). Germline V gives CDR1 DFQATT, CDR2 SNEGSKA (reference sequence). The length of the CDR3 is 11 residues. The DNA for the CDR3 is TGCAGAGGGGGGAGCGCAGATACGCAGTATTTT. Its translation: CRGGSADTQYF.

In this sample, this clonotype turned up many times. The chain couples TRBV7-2 to TRBJ2-3, with D perhaps being TRBD1 or TRBD2 (6 bases each). The CDR3 loop spans 14 amino acids. Deletions cut 5 bases from V and 4 bases from J, with 13 bases between. The germline gives CDR1 SGHTA, CDR2 FQGNSA. The CDR3 nucleotides read TGTGCCAGCAGCAGGGGGGTGGGGTCAGATACGCAGTATTTT. This sequence encodes CASSRGVGSDTQYF.

This clonotype was seen repeatedly, ten times or more. The chain joins TRBV9 to TRBJ2-7, with a tentative D call TRBD2 (5 bases). Germline V lookup: CDR1 SGDLS, CDR2 YYNGEE. V lost 0 bases, J lost 3 bases, and 10 bases lay in between. The CDR3 covers 14 residues. CDR3 in amino acids: CASSVGYGGYEQYF. The CDR3 DNA reads TGTGCCAGCAGCGTAGGATATGGAGGCTACGAGCAGTACTTC. Looking up the rest from reference TRBV9 and TRBJ2-7 gives the full variable domain: DSGVTQTPKHLITATGQRVTLRCSPRSGDLSVYWYQQSLDQGLQFLIQYYNGEERAKGNILERFSAQQFPDLHSELNLSSLELGDSALYFCASSVGYGGYEQYFGPGTRLTVT.

As for this clonotype: The junction differs from germline at one of its ends, possibly a read error. The chain carries TRBV6-6 and TRBJ1-5; D gene unclear. The CDR3 covers 12 residues. CDR1 and CDR2 (germline): MNHNY, SVGAGI (reference sequence). In DNA, the CDR3 is TGTGCCAGCAGTAACTCGTATCAGCCCCAGCATTTT. Translated: CASSNSYQPQHF.

This clonotype was observed at least ten times. V usage is TRBV5-1 and J usage is TRBJ2-3; D is possibly TRBD2 (6 bases). Germline V gives CDR1 SGHRS, CDR2 YFSETQ. Trimming left V 6 bases short and J 2 bases short, with 16 bases between. This CDR3 spans 15 amino acids. In DNA, the CDR3 is TGCGCCAGCAAGGCCCGGGGGAGCTACACAGATACGCAGTATTTT. It is translated as CASKARGSYTDTQYF. The variable domain in full, completed from reference TRBV5-1 and TRBJ2-3, reads KAGVTQTPRYLIKTRGQQVTLSCSPISGHRSVSWYQQTPGQGLQFLFEYFSETQRNKGNFPGRFSGRQFSNSRSEMNVSTLELGDSALYLCASKARGSYTDTQYFGPGTRLTVL.

This clonotype occurred many times. The chain employs TRBV11-2 and TRBJ1-2; D gene ambiguous. Germline lookup yields CDR1 SGHAT and CDR2 FQNNGV. CDR3 size: 12 residues. Trimming took off 6 bases at V and 8 bases at J, with 13 bases between the two ends. CDR3 loop: CASSKTPTGYTF. CDR3 bases: TGTGCCAGCAGTAAAACGCCCACCGGCTACACCTTC.

This clonotype was found many times. The CDR3 nucleotides are TGTGCCAGCAGCTTAGAGACTAGCGCAGAGACCCAGTACTTC. Translated: CASSLETSAETQYF. The V gene is TRBV7-2, the J gene TRBJ2-5; 8 nucleotides line up with TRBD2. The CDR3 is 14 amino acids. The germline V gene has CDR1 SGHTA and CDR2 FQGNSA. J gave up 4 bases and V 1 base, and 2 bases lay outside the gene matches. The full variable domain, rest sourced from reference TRBV7-2 and TRBJ2-5, is GAGVSQSPSNKVTEKGKDVELRCDPISGHTALYWYRQSLGQGLEFLIYFQGNSAPDKSGLPSDRFSAERTGGSVSTLTIQRTQQEDSAVYLCASSLETSAETQYFGPGTRLLVL.

With regard to this clonotype: A much larger clone sits a single nucleotide away, making a read error possible. V usage is TRBV20-1 and J usage is TRBJ2-1; D remains ambiguous. Germline assignment: CDR1 DFQATT and CDR2 SNEGSKA (reference sequence). The CDR3 totals 14 residues. CDR3 sequence: CSAYEITATNEQCF. The CDR3 DNA follows: TGCAGTGCTTACGAAATTACAGCTACGAATGAGCAGTGCTTC.

This clonotype was counted ten times or more. The chain joins TRBV27 to TRBJ1-4; D perhaps matches TRBD1 (5 bases). Looked up from germline, CDR1 is MNHEY and CDR2 is SMNVEV (reference sequence). V shed 3 bases and J shed 4 bases, with 12 bases lying between them. CDR3 length equals 15 residues. Here the CDR3 reads CASSLRGYGNEKLFF. The DNA of the CDR3 is TGTGCCAGCAGTTTGAGGGGATATGGTAATGAAAAACTGTTTTTT. Full variable domain (remainder filled in from reference TRBV27 and TRBJ1-4): EAQVTQNPRYLITVTGKKLTVTCSQNMNHEYMSWYRQDPGLGLRQIYYSMNVEVTDKGDVPEGYKVSRKEKRNFPLILESPSPNQTSLYFCASSLRGYGNEKLFFGSGTQLSVL.

A few counts support this clonotype. This may stem from a read error, because a much larger clone lies one nucleotide away. The rearrangement uses TRBV20-1 and TRBJ2-5, with a possible D match to TRBD1 (6 bases). The germline CDR1 and CDR2 sequences are DFQATT and SNEGSKA (reference sequence). CDR3 length: 15 residues. V lost 6 bases to trimming and J lost 11 bases, with 28 bases between them. The CDR3 region is CSAHRRGHLYNEQYF. The CDR3 bases are TGCAGTGCGCACCGACGGGGACATCTATACAATGAGCAGTACTTC.

This clonotype was counted ten times or more. This sequence joins TRBV7-9 and TRBJ2-1; 7 bases are shared with TRBD1. Germline V lookup: CDR1 SEHNR, CDR2 FQNEAQ (reference sequence). The CDR3 spans 17 residues. V gave up 5 bases and J gave up 3 bases; unmatched junction bases: 13. CDR3 nucleotide sequence: TGTGCCAGCAGCCCCTCTACTGGTAGGGGGCTCTACAATGAGCAGTTCTTC. Protein sequence: CASSPSTGRGLYNEQFF.

A note on this clonotype: One end of the junction is discordant with germline, which a read error may explain. The genes are TRBV19 and TRBJ2-1; 7 bases line up with TRBD2. CDR3 length: 15 residues. Germline assignment: CDR1 LNHDA and CDR2 SQIVND (reference sequence). The CDR3 coding sequence is TGTGCCAGTAGTATAAACGTCTGGTCTAGCGGATCTGGGGTCTTC. Translated: CASSINVWSSGSGVF.

As for this clonotype: A read error may account for a junction end that differs from germline. This chain uses TRBV7-2 with TRBJ1-4, with D unresolved. There are 14 residues in the CDR3. Looked up from germline, CDR1 is SGHTA and CDR2 is FQGNSA. CDR3 in amino acids: CASSFRGFNEELFF. The CDR3 bases are TGTGCCAGCAGCTTTCGCGGGTTTAATGAAGAACTGTTTTTT.

The chain has TRBV7-2 and TRBJ2-7; D is tentatively TRBD1 or TRBD2 (5 bases each). Germline loops: CDR1 SGHTA, CDR2 FQGNSA. This CDR3 spans 16 amino acids. V lost 3 bases and J 4 bases, leaving 19 bases between the germline ends. The CDR3 loop is CASSFRSERGCYEQYF. CDR3 in DNA: TGTGCCAGCAGCTTCCGATCCGAGAGGGGCTGTTACGAGCAGTACTTC.

This clonotype has at least ten counts. The chain recombines TRBV6-2 or TRBV6-3 with TRBJ1-2; D gene ambiguous. Germline CDR1 is MNHEY and CDR2 is SVGEGT. CDR3 length: 13 amino acids. V dropped 0 bases and J dropped 7 bases, with 9 bases sitting between them. The chain's CDR3 is CASSYSTGTGYTF. The CDR3 DNA follows: TGTGCCAGCAGTTACTCGACGGGAACTGGCTACACCTTC.

This chain uses TRBV12-3 or TRBV12-4 with TRBJ2-3, with D maybe TRBD2 (6 bases). The CDR3 is 16 amino acids. The ends were cut back, 6 bases at V and 5 bases at J, with 21 bases in the middle. CDR3 nucleotides: TGTGCCAGCAGCCCCCAAACGGTTCGACTAGGAGATACGCAGTATTTT. Residues: CASSPQTVRLGDTQYF.

On this clonotype: This may arise from a read error, as a much more abundant clone is one base away. The chain employs TRBV5-5 and TRBJ2-7, with 8 bases lining up with TRBD1. CDR3 size: 13 residues. The germline gives CDR1 SGHKS, CDR2 YYEKEE (reference sequence). Trimming took 5 bases from V and 6 from J; bases not matched to a gene: 7. The CDR3 bases are TGTGCCAGCAGGAAGGACAGGGTGACCGAGCAGTACTTC. As protein: CASRKDRVTEQYF.

This clonotype was found many times. The J gene is TRBJ2-5, the V gene TRBV20-1; tentatively, D is TRBD1 (6 bases). The CDR3 totals 15 residues. Germline CDR1 DFQATT, CDR2 SNEGSKA (reference sequence). V lost 1 base and J 2 bases, leaving 14 bases between the germline ends. CDR3 sequence reads: CSARVVPGVQETQYF. The CDR3, as DNA: TGCAGTGCTAGAGTCGTACCAGGGGTTCAAGAGACCCAGTACTTC.

This clonotype showed up just a few times. A read error may explain this, as a much larger clone is one base away. The genes are TRBV6-2 or TRBV6-3 and TRBJ2-7; 10 nucleotides match TRBD1. With V trimmed by 7 bases and J by 7 bases, 4 bases remained unmatched. In germline, CDR1 is MNHEY, CDR2 SVGEGT. The CDR3 sequence is 12 residues long. CDR3 nucleotide sequence: TGTGCCAGCAAGGGACAGGGGAATGAGCAGTACTTC. Translating it yields CASKGQGNEQYF.

The rearrangement joins TRBV25-1 to TRBJ1-4; TRBD1 is a possible D gene (6 bases). V lost 1 base and J lost 10, with 13 bases in between. CDR1 is MGHDK and CDR2 is SYGVNS in the germline V gene. CDR3 length: 14 amino acids. CDR3 sequence: CASSESGVQGKLFF. The CDR3 nucleotides read TGTGCCAGCAGTGAATCAGGGGTTCAGGGAAAACTGTTTTTT. The complete variable domain, with remaining parts taken from reference TRBV25-1 and TRBJ1-4, reads EADIYQTPRYLVIGTGKKITLECSQTMGHDKMYWYQQDPGMELHLIHYSYGVNSTEKGDLSSESTVSRIRTEHFPLTLESARPSHTSQYLCASSESGVQGKLFFGSGTQLSVL.

The chain uses TRBV6-2 or TRBV6-3 and TRBJ2-1; 9 bases map to TRBD2. With V trimmed by 4 bases and J by 6 bases, 16 bases remained unmatched. The germline CDR1 and CDR2 sequences are MNHEY and SVGEGT. The length of the CDR3 is 18 residues. Here the CDR3 reads CASSSLSKVAGASNEQFF. CDR3 nucleotide sequence: TGTGCCAGCAGTTCTCTATCGAAGGTAGCGGGGGCGAGCAATGAGCAGTTCTTC.

This clonotype was seen a few times. At one end, the junction sequence differs from germline, possibly due to a read error. The J gene is TRBJ1-4, the V gene TRBV6-5; TRBD1 aligns across 7 bases. CDR3 length equals 15 residues. Germline V lookup: CDR1 MNHEY, CDR2 SVGAGI. DNA for the CDR3: TGTGCCAGCAGGGCCGGGGACAGAGCTAATGAAAACCTGTTTTTT. Protein: CASRAGDRANENLFF.

In this sample, this clonotype turned up a few times. The rearrangement joins TRBV10-3 to TRBJ1-1, with TRBD1 matching over 7 bases. Losses at the gene ends were 3 bases for V and 0 bases for J; bases not matched to a gene: 4. CDR1 and CDR2 from the germline V gene are ENHRY and SYGVKD. The CDR3 sequence is 15 residues long. The DNA for the CDR3 is TGTGCCATCAGTGAAAGACAGGGCATGAACACTGAAGCTTTCTTT. Translated, it gives CAISERQGMNTEAFF.